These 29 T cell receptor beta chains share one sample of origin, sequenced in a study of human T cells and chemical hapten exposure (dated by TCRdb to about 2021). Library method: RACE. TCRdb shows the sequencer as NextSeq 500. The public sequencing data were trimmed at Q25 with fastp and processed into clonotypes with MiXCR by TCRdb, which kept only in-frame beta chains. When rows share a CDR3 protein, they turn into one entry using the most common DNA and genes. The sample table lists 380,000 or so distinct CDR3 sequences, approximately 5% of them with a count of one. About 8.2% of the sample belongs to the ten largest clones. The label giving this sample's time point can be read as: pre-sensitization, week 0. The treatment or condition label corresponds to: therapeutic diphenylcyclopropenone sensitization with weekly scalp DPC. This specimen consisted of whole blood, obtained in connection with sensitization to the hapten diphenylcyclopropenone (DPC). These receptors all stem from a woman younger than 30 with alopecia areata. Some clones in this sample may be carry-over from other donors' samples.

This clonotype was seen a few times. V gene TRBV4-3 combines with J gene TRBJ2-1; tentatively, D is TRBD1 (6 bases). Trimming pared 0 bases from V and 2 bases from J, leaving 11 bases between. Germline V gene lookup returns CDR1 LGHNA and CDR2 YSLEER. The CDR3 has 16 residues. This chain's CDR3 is CASSQENREPYNEQFF. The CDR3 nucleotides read TGCGCCAGCAGCCAAGAAAACAGGGAGCCCTACAATGAGCAGTTCTTC.

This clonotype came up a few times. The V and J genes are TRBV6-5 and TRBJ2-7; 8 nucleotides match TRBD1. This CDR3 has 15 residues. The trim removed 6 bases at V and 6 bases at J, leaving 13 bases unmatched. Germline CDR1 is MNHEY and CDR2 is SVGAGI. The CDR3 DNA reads TGTGCCAGCAGCCGGGGGACAGGAGGGCTCGGCGAGCAGTACTTC. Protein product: CASSRGTGGLGEQYF.

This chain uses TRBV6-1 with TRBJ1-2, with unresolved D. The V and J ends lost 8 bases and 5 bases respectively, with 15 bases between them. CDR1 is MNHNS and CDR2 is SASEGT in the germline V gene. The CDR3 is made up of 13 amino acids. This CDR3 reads CASSLFPLYGYTF. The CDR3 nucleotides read TGTGCCAGCTCCCTCTTTCCCCTATATGGCTACACCTTC.

The CDR3 DNA is TGTGCCAGCGGTAGCGGGGGGGTGACAGATACGCAGTATTTT. This translates into CASGSGGVTDTQYF. The V call is TRBV6-2 or TRBV6-3, the J call TRBJ2-3, with TRBD2 identical over 11 bases. The V gene end was trimmed by 8 bases and the J gene end by 3 bases; junction bases not matched to a gene: 4. Looked up from germline, CDR1 is MNHEY and CDR2 is SVGEGT. This CDR3 region has 14 residues.

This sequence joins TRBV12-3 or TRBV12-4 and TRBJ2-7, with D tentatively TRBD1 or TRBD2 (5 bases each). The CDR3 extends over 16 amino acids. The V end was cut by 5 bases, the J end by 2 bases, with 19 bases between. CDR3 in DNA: TGTGCCAGCAGTACAACGGGACGTCTGACTACCTACGAGCAGTACTTC. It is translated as CASSTTGRLTTYEQYF.

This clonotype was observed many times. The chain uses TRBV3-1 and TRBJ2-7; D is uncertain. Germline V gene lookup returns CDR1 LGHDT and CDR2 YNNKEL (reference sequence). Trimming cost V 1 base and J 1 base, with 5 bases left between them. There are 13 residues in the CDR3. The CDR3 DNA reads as TGTGCCAGCAGCCAAGGAGTTTCCTACGAGCAGTACTTC. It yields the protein CASSQGVSYEQYF.

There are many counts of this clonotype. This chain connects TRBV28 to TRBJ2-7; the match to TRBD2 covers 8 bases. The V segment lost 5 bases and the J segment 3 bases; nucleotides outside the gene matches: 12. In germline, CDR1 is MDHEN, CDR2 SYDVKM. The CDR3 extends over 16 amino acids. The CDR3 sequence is CASSPGPSGGGYEQYF. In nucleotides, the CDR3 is TGTGCCAGCAGTCCCGGCCCGAGCGGGGGAGGCTACGAGCAGTACTTC.

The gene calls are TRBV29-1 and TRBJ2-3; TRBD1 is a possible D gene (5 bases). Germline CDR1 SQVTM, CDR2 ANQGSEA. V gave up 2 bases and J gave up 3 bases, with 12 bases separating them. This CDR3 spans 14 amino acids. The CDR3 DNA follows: TGCAGCGTTGAAATTGTGGCAGGGACAGATACGCAGTATTTT. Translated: CSVEIVAGTDTQYF.

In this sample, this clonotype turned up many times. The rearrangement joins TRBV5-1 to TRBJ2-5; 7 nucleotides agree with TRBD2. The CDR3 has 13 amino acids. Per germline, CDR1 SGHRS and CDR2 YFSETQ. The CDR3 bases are TGCGCTGCGGGAGCGACGCCCCAAGAGACCCAGTACTTC. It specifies CAAGATPQETQYF.

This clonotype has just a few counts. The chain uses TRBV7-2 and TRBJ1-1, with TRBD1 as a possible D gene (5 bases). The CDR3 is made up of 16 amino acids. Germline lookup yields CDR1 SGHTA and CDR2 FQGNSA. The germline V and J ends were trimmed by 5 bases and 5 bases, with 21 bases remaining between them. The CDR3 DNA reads TGTGCCAGCAGCCCCCCAGGGTCCCGGATGTGGACTGAAGCTTTCTTT. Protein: CASSPPGSRMWTEAFF.

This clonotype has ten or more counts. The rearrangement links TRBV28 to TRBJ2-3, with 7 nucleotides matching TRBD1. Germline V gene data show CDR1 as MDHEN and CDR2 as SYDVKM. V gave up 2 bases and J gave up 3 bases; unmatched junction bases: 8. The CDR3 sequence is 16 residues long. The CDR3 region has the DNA TGTGCCAGCAGTTTACTGGGGACAGTTGGTACAGATACGCAGTATTTT. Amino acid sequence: CASSLLGTVGTDTQYF.

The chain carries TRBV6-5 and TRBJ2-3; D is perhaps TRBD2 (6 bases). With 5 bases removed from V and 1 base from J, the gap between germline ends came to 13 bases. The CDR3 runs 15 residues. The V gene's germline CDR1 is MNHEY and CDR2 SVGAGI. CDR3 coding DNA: TGTGCCAGCAGTACCACGGGGGACGGCACAGATACGCAGTATTTT. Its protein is CASSTTGDGTDTQYF.

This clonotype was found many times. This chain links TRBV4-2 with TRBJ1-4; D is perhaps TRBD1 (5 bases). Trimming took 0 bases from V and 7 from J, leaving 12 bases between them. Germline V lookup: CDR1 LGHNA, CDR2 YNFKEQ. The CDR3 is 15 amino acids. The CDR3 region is CASSQDFGTTEKLFF. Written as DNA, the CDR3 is TGTGCCAGCAGCCAAGATTTCGGGACGACTGAAAAACTGTTTTTT.

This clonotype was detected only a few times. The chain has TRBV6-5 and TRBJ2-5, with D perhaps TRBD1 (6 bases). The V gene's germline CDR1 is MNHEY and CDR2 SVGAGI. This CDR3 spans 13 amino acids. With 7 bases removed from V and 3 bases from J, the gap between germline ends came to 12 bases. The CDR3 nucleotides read TGTGCCAGCAATCCCTCAGGGGAAGAGACCCAGTACTTC. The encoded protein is CASNPSGEETQYF.

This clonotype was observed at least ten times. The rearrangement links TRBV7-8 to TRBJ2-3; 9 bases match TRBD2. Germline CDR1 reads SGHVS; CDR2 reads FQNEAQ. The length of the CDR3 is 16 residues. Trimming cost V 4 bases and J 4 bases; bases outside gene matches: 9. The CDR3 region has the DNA TGTGCCAGCAGCTACGACAATCGACTAGCGGCAGATACGCAGTATTTT. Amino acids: CASSYDNRLAADTQYF.

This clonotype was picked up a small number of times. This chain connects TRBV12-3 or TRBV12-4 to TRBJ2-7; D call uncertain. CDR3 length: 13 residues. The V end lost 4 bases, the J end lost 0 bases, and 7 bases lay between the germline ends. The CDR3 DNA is TGTGCCAGCAGTTGGGCCATCTCCTACGAGCAGTACTTC. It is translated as CASSWAISYEQYF.

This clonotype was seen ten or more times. The CDR3 sequence is CATSFASGRGEETQYF. CDR3 in DNA: TGTGCCACCAGTTTCGCTTCAGGACGGGGAGAAGAGACCCAGTACTTC. The chain uses TRBV24-1 and TRBJ2-5; possibly TRBD2 for D (5 bases). Trimming took off 6 bases at V and 3 bases at J, with 19 bases between the two ends. The CDR3 sequence is 16 residues long. Germline V lookup: CDR1 KGHDR, CDR2 SFDVKD.

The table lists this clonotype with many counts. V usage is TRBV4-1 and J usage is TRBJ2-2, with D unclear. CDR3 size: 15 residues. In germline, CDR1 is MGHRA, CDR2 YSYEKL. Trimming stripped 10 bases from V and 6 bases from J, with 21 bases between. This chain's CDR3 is CATRTALESSGELFF. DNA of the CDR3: TGCGCCACCCGAACAGCCTTGGAGAGCTCCGGGGAGCTGTTTTTT.

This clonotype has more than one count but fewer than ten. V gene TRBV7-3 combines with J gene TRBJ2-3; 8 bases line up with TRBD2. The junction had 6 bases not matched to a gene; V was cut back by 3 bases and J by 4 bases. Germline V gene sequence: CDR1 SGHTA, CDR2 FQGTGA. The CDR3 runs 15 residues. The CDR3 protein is CASSFYGGEADTQYF. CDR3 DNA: TGTGCCAGCAGCTTCTACGGGGGGGAAGCAGATACGCAGTATTTT.

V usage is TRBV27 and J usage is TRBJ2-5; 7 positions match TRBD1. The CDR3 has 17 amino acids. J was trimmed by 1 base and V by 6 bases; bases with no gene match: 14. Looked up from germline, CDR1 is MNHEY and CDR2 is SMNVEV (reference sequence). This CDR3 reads CASRVYPARDSQETQYF. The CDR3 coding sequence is TGTGCCAGCAGAGTATACCCCGCCAGGGACAGCCAAGAGACCCAGTACTTC.

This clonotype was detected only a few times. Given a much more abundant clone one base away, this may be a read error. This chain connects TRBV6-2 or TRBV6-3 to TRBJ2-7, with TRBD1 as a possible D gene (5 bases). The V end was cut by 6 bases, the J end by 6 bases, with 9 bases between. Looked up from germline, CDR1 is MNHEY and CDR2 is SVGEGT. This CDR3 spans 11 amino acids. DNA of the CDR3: TGTGCCAGCAGCCAAGGGGCCGAGCAGTACTTC. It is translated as CASSQGAEQYF.

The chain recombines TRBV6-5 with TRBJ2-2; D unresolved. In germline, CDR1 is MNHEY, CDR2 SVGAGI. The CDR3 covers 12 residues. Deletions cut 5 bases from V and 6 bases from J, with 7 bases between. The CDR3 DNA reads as TGTGCCAGCAGTCCAGGACCCGGGGAGCTGTTTTTT. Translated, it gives CASSPGPGELFF.

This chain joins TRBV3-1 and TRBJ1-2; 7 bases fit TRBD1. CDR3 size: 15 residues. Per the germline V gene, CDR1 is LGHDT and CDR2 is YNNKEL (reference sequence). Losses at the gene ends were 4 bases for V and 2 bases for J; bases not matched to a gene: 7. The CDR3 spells CASSPGTDQNYGYTF. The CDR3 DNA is TGTGCCAGCAGCCCGGGGACAGACCAGAACTATGGCTACACCTTC.

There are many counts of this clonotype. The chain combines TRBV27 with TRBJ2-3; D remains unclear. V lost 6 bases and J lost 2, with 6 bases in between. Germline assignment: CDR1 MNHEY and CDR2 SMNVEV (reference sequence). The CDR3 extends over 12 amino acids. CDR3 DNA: TGTGCCAGCAGAGGCCCCACAGATACGCAGTATTTT. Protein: CASRGPTDTQYF.

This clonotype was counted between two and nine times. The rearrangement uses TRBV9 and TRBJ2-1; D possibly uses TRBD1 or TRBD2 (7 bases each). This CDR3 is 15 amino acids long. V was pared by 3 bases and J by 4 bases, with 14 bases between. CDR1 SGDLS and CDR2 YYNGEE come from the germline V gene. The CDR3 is CASSAQGGRYNEQFF. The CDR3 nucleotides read TGTGCCAGCAGCGCCCAGGGGGGGCGATACAATGAGCAGTTCTTC.

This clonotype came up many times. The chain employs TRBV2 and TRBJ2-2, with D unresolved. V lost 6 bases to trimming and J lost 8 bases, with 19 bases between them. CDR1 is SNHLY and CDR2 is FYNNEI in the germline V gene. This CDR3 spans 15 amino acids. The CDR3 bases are TGTGCCAGCAGCTACCAACCTAGAGGTTCGGGGGAGCTGTTTTTT. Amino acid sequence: CASSYQPRGSGELFF.

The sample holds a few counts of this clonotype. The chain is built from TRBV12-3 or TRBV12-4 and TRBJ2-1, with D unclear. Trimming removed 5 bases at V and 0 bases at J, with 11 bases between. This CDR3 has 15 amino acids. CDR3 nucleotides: TGTGCCAGCAGTCCGTCCGCTAGCTCCTACAATGAGCAGTTCTTC. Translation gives CASSPSASSYNEQFF.

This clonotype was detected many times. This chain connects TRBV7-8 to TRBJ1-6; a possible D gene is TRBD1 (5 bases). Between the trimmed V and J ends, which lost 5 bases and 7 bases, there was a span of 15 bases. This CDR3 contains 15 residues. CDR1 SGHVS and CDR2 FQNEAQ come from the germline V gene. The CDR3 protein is CASSPERDRNSPLHF. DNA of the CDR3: TGTGCCAGCAGCCCCGAAAGGGACCGAAATTCACCCCTCCACTTT.

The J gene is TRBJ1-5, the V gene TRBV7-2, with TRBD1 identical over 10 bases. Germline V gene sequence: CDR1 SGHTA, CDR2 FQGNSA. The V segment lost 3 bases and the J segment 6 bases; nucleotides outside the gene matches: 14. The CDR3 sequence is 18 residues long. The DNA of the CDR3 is TGTGCCAGCAGCTTCTCCGGGACAGGGGATGTGTTGGGTCAGCCCCAGCATTTT. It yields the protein CASSFSGTGDVLGQPQHF.